This record covers a single T cell receptor beta chain. The table lists this clonotype with a few counts. The specificity of this receptor is unknown. The record has no base qualities; no much larger clone is one base away. The TCR beta CDR3 regions were amplified from the RNA transcripts. A first-round RT-PCR of the TCR CDR3 used the HTBI primer set with the Qiagen OneStep RT-PCR kit. The libraries were constructed in a second round of multiplex PCR and then size-selected and purified. Sequencing of the libraries was done on an Illumina HiSeq2000 using paired-end 100 bp reads. The original pipeline was this. SOAPnuke was used to process the raw data, removing reads that contained adapters or uncalled bases, had a mean Phred below 15, or lacked an exact match to the constant primer or identifier. COPE v1.2.5 was used to merge high-quality paired reads, and clonotypes were defined as unique nucleotide sequences. MiTCR v1.1 was used to align the clonotypes against IMGT TRBV, TRBD and TRBJ reference segments. The analysis was restricted to V-J combinations with a frequency above 0.0001, which together covered over 99% of the repertoires. A TCS score was defined as the ratio of F50 (clonal expansion) to E x V (chaos), with BLOSUM62-based TCRdist applied between CDR3 peptides within each V-J. Welch's t-statistics and random forest reduced around 510 V-J features to 13, which were used in a naive Bayes classifier (R e1071). TCRdb trimmed public reads at Q25 via fastp, called clones via MiXCR and kept in-frame beta chains. Each record represents a unique CDR3 protein, reported with the most common genes and DNA among its rows. These V and J calls are TCRdb output, not the study's own analysis. This sample gives 700,000 or so distinct CDR3 sequences in total; around 13% of them show up just once. The top ten clonotypes cover 9.5% to 15% of the sample.

This sample stems from a study of T cells in Graves' hyperthyroidism and ophthalmopathy (dated by TCRdb to the late 2010s). Regarding the study in general: Peripheral blood samples were taken at initial diagnosis, before any treatment was given. In about six Graves' hyperthyroidism patients, the study also compared T-cell repertoires from thyroid tissue with T-cell repertoires from blood. The 95 to 100 discovery patients were divided at random into training and test sets in a 7:3 ratio. Once sampling was done, hyperthyroidism patients were given methimazole at a starting dose of 30 mg daily, whereas ophthalmopathy patients were given high-dose intravenous methylprednisolone. The paper reports TCR Vbeta CDR3 sequencing of 140 or so peripheral blood samples: around 45 ophthalmopathy, roughly 80 hyperthyroidism and approximately 17 progressor patients. Prospective prediction of ophthalmopathy was tested in an independent validation cohort of 18 to 20 hyperthyroidism patients and 15 to 17 patients who later progressed to ophthalmopathy. TCR V-J signatures able to tell the groups apart were searched for in a discovery cohort of 95 to 100 patients, of whom fewer than 45 had Graves' ophthalmopathy and roughly 57 had stable Graves' hyperthyroidism.

Results the study describes overall, beyond this receptor: In validation, the model predicted progression to ophthalmopathy a median of roughly 6.2 months before onset, with around 70% sensitivity and roughly 72% specificity. A 13 V-J signature model separated ophthalmopathy from stable hyperthyroidism, with approximately 87% sensitivity and approximately 81% specificity in cross-validation and 80%/75% in testing. Sample size was not statistically predetermined, and investigators were not blinded to group allocation. Most expanded thyroid clonotypes (frequency above 0.001) were also found in blood, which suggests that blood repertoires may mirror thyroid immune responses.

Per the germline V gene (reference sequence), SEHNR is the CDR1 and FQNEAQ is the CDR2. Counted from cysteine to phenylalanine, this CDR3 has 12 amino acids. The CDR3 DNA has 36 bases and is translated from base 1. Between the V and J ends, shortened by 3 bases and 5 bases respectively, the junction contains 7 bases. In the ophthalmopathy patients, disease was moderately to severely active, with a Clinical Activity Score of 3 or more, a NOSPECS grade of 4 or more, and a duration of less than 3 months. The study excluded patients with uncontrolled infections, other autoimmune diseases, pregnancy or lactation. Clinical symptoms, serum thyroxine and TRAb, thyroid ultrasound, and orbital computed tomography formed the basis for the diagnoses. PBMCs were separated from roughly 9.3 ml of fresh peripheral blood using Ficoll-Paque density gradient centrifugation. Total RNA was extracted using Trizol reagent, and RNA quality was assessed on an Agilent 2100 Bioanalyzer.

The TCR was taken from a woman aged 45-60 years with Graves' ophthalmopathy. The sequenced sample was blood. This chain is built from TRBV7-9 and TRBJ2-5; no confident D gene assignment can be made. This receptor carries the CDR3 CASSFIGETQYF. The DNA sequence is TGTGCCAGCAGCTTTATCGGGGAGACCCAGTACTTC.